This TCR beta chain was captured in a study of blood T cells in healthy people across ages (dated by TCRdb to the mid-2010s). About the study as a whole: In model experiments, roughly one uniquely barcoded TCR beta cDNA molecule per two T cells was captured by template switching. To avoid experimental bias, donors of different ages were distributed randomly across sequencing lanes. Two additional independent replicas of 1 million unique cDNA reads from the same blood draw were analyzed for two donors (one aged 18 to 30 and one aged 80 or older). Four age groups were formed from the donors: young (average about 17 years), middle-aged (roughly 38), aged (about 62) and long-lived (about 80). Age-related changes in TCR beta repertoire diversity were measured in the study by deep sequencing normalized with unique cDNA molecular identifiers.

What the study reported, not specific to this receptor: Donor CMV infection status was unknown, potentially confounding age-related changes in expanded clonotypes. A strong correlation was found between observed TCR beta diversity and the percentage of naive T cells measured by flow cytometry. Since profiling was done on bulk unsorted PBMCs, naive and antigen-experienced compartments could not be conclusively compared. As age increased, observed TCR beta diversity per million T cells dropped in a roughly linear way, and a significant reduction was already evident by age about 40. Total diversity estimates from one million sequenced T cells were considered lower bounds and underestimates. Compared with the aged group, more naive CD4+ T cells, fewer expanded clones and increased TCR diversity were shown by the long-lived group, suggesting age selection.

Systemically healthy Caucasian individuals from Russia, some 36 in total and aged about 6 to 100 years, were included as donors. About 10 milliliters of peripheral blood were collected from each donor into EDTA-treated Vacutainer tubes. PBMCs were isolated by Ficoll-Paque density-gradient centrifugation, with at least 6 million obtained per sample. Total RNA, at least 5 micrograms per sample, was extracted from PBMCs with Trizol reagent. For every donor, an aliquot of PBMCs went through flow cytometry to measure the percentages of naive CD45RAhigh/CD27high T cells. This clonotype was counted between two and nine times. Its antigen is not yet known. No base quality information exists; no much larger clone differs at one position. The method was 5' RACE. Sequenced on an Illumina HiSeq 2500. A second PCR of roughly 6 to 11 cycles was run with a J-beta primer mix and a sample-barcoded 5' primer. A unique molecular identifier was introduced onto each TCR beta cDNA molecule by a template-switch 5' adaptor carrying 12 random nucleotides. Each sample yielded at least 2.5 million CDR3-containing paired-end reads. The Mint cDNA synthesis kit, primed by a TRBC-specific oligonucleotide, was used to synthesize first-strand cDNA from all RNA. All cDNA was treated with uracil-DNA glycosylase and then went through a first 18-cycle PCR with the universal primers M1SS and BC2_uni_R. In the paper's pipeline: For normalization, 1 million high-quality reads were randomly selected from each sample, with every read carrying a distinct molecular identifier. Reads sharing molecular identifiers were discarded rather than binned into consensus sequences. MiTCR, set to a Q25 quality threshold and the strictest error-elimination algorithm, was used for CDR3 identification, clonotype clustering and error correction. Lower-bound total TCR beta diversity was estimated with a nonparametric unseen species model using Euler transformation. TCRdb reprocessing: public reads trimmed at Q25 with fastp, clones called with MiXCR, in-frame beta chains kept. Entries are consolidated by CDR3 protein sequence, retaining the most common genes and DNA. Here the V and J calls rest on TCRdb's processing, not on the authors' analysis. The sample contains some 1.7 million distinct CDR3 sequences, roughly 27% of them found a single time. The top ten clones comprise roughly 8.2% of the sample.

This clonotype originated in a woman in her twenties or thirties in good health. Sequences were obtained from blood.

The CDR3 loop reads CASSESLAGGTTDTQYF. In nucleotide form, the sequence is TGTGCCAGCAGTGAATCTCTAGCGGGAGGCACCACAGATACGCAGTATTTT. The chain joins TRBV6-1 to TRBJ2-3; 11 bases in between match TRBD2. V is trimmed back by 2 bases and J by 2 bases, and the junction contains 6 bases that no gene match accounts for. The cysteine opens and the phenylalanine closes a CDR3 of 17 amino acids. Only CDR3 DNA is held: 51 bases, read in frame from base 1. CDR1 MNHNS and CDR2 SASEGT were looked up in the germline V gene.